This entry lists 2 T cell receptor beta chains sequenced from one sample in a study of radiation and T cells in renal cell carcinoma. Assay: immunoSEQ multiplex PCR; the TCRdb copy retains only in-frame clones and omits some. The profile shows tens of thousands of clones, 82% of them singletons. Indicated time point: baseline pretreatment blood. The treatment is: 15 Gy SBRT to primary tumor, nephrectomy 4 weeks later. The sample in question was blood, obtained from a patient whose treatment included radiotherapy and nephrectomy. The source of these receptors is a man between 60 and 75 years old with renal cell carcinoma.

CDR3 region: CASSRGSGRAANTGELFF. CDR3 nucleotides: TGTGCCAGTAGTAGGGGTAGCGGGAGGGCCGCGAACACCGGGGAGCTGTTTTTT. This rearrangement joins TRBV19 to TRBJ2-2; 11 bases agree with TRBD2. The V gene's germline CDR1 is LNHDA and CDR2 SQIVND (reference sequence). The CDR3 runs 18 residues. V lost 4 bases and J lost 0; bases outside the gene matches: 7. Full variable domain (outside the CDR3, taken from reference TRBV19 and TRBJ2-2): DGGITQSPKYLFRKEGQNVTLSCEQNLNHDAMYWYRQDPGQGLRLIYYSQIVNDFQKGDIAEGYSVSREKKESFPLTVTSAQKNPTAFYLCASSRGSGRAANTGELFFGEGSRLTVL.

The CDR3 bases are TGCAGCGCAGGGACTAGCGGGAGTTTCAATGAGCAGTTCTTC. It specifies CSAGTSGSFNEQFF. The chain recombines TRBV29-1 with TRBJ2-1, with 14 bases fitting TRBD2. J lost 6 bases, V lost 7 bases, and 5 bases had no gene match. The germline CDR1 and CDR2 sequences are SQVTM and ANQGSEA. The CDR3 length is 14 residues.